This TCR beta chain emerged from a study of blood T cell repertoires in COVID-19. On the study more broadly: Italy, Spain and the United States were the sources of the convalescent and acute COVID-19 samples.

CDR1 is SNHLY, CDR2 FYNNEI, per germline. The junction had 6 bases not matched to a gene; V was cut back by 6 bases and J by 4 bases. This CDR3 has 13 amino acids. The data were produced by immunoSEQ multiplex PCR, yet TCRdb's version contains in-frame clones alone and is incomplete. This sample has about 300,000 clones, with around 83% found just once. The sequencing sample was made of peripheral blood. The chain has TRBV2 and TRBJ2-7, with TRBD1 identical over 7 bases. This sequence originates from a woman between 50 and 59 years old with acute or convalescent COVID-19. Here the CDR3 reads CASSAQGRYEQYV. The CDR3 DNA follows: TGTGCCAGCAGCGCACAGGGGAGATACGAGCAGTACGTC.